This T cell receptor beta chain was found in a study of blood T cell repertoires in COVID-19. Study information: Sites in the United States, Italy and Spain provided acute and convalescent COVID-19 samples.

Data came from immunoSEQ multiplex PCR; TCRdb stores just in-frame clones and leaves some out. The data contain 210,000 or so clones, 70% to 90% of them singletons. The J segment lost 7 bases and the V segment lost 4 bases, leaving 15 bases of the junction unmatched. There are 17 residues in the CDR3. Germline V gives CDR1 SGDLS, CDR2 YYNGEE. Sequenced: peripheral blood. The clonotype comes from a woman between 18 and 30 years old who had recovered from COVID-19. V is TRBV9 and J is TRBJ2-1; 9 bases are a match to TRBD2. The CDR3 reads CASSLPSGGRAGNEQFF. The CDR3 DNA reads as TGTGCCAGCAGCCTTCCGAGCGGCGGGAGGGCTGGGAATGAGCAGTTCTTC.